A selection of T cell receptor beta chains follows, all from one sample in a study of low-dose radiotherapy and immunotherapy resistance in tumors. TCRdb passed the reads through MiXCR, listing each CDR3 protein once. Among under 90,000 distinct CDR3 sequences listed, around 17% were seen once. This specimen consisted of PBMCs, obtained before treatment. Source of these receptors: a male donor with prostate cancer. Both conserved end residues are part of each CDR3. Each record gives: V gene, clone size, J gene, D gene, CDR3 DNA, CDR3 protein. D genes are given only for firm matches. Not every row has a clone size; where given, it reads once, few, many or a size class.

>TRBV10-3|many|TRBJ1-2|.
TGTGCCATCAGTGACGGGGGCGCGGACTATGGCTACACCTTC
CAISDGGADYGYTF
>TRBV19|many|TRBJ1-5|.
TGTGCCAGCCGGTTGGGACTGGGCAATCAGCCCCAGCATTTT
CASRLGLGNQPQHF
>TRBV6-2/TRBV6-3|.|TRBJ2-7|.
TGTGCCAGCAGTTATGGGGCTAGCGAGCAGTACTTC
CASSYGASEQYF
>TRBV11-2|many|TRBJ2-5|.
TGTGCCAGCAGCTTAGGGCGGGCGGAAGAGACCCAGTACTTC
CASSLGRAEETQYF
>TRBV5-1|many|TRBJ1-1|.
TGCGCCAGCAGCTCCCGTCGGGCCGCGAACACTGAAGCTTTCTTT
CASSSRRAANTEAFF
>TRBV21-1|many|TRBJ2-7|.
TGTGCCCGGCGGGGGGGGACATATTCCTACGAGCAGTACTTC
CARRGGTYSYEQYF
>TRBV2|many|TRBJ2-7|TRBD1
TGTGCCAGCAGTGGCCCTGGGACAGGGATAAACGAGCAGTACTTC
CASSGPGTGINEQYF
>TRBV21-1|many|TRBJ1-5|.
TGTGCCAGCAGCACGACAGATAGCAATCAGCCCCAGCATTTT
CASSTTDSNQPQHF
>TRBV11-2|.|TRBJ1-3|.
TGTGCCAGCAGCTTAGTTGGGGGGCCAAACTCTGGAAACACCATATATTTT
CASSLVGGPNSGNTIYF
>TRBV20-1|many|TRBJ1-5|TRBD1
TGCAGTGCCACCCCGACAGGGGGAATGGATCAGCCCCAGCATTTT
CSATPTGGMDQPQHF
>TRBV5-1|many|TRBJ2-7|.
TGTGCCAGCAGCCCCCCGGGACCCTCCTACGAGCAGTACTTC
CASSPPGPSYEQYF
>TRBV10-1|many|TRBJ2-3|.
TGCGCCAGCAGTGAGGCCGGGGGTGTTGGAGATACGCAGTATTTT
CASSEAGGVGDTQYF
>TRBV2|.|TRBJ2-3|.
TGTGCCAGCAAAACGGAGCAGGACACAGATACGCAGTATTTT
CASKTEQDTDTQYF
>TRBV4-1|many|TRBJ2-1|TRBD1
TGCGCCAGCAGCCGAAGCCGGATCGGGGACAGGGGTTCCTACAATGAGCAGTTCTTC
CASSRSRIGDRGSYNEQFF
>TRBV12-3/TRBV12-4|many|TRBJ1-5|.
TGTGCCAGCAGTCTCGAGGGTAGTTCGGTTCATTTT
CASSLEGSSVHF
>TRBV29-1|many|TRBJ1-1|.
TGCAGCGTTAGGACAGCTCGGAACACTGAAGCTTTCTTT
CSVRTARNTEAFF
>TRBV20-1|many|TRBJ2-5|TRBD2
TGCAGTGCTGGGCGACTAGCGGGTGAACAAGAGACCCAGTACTTC
CSAGRLAGEQETQYF
>TRBV5-1|.|TRBJ1-6|.
TGCGCCAGCAGCCAAGTTGCGACAGATCGCTCACCCCTCCACTTT
CASSQVATDRSPLHF
>TRBV15|few|TRBJ2-3|.
TGTGCCACCAGCAGAGACACGGGCACAGATACGCAGTATTTT
CATSRDTGTDTQYF
>TRBV2|.|TRBJ1-2|.
TGTGCCAGCAGCGCCCCCGGGGGGGTAATAATTGGCTACACCTTC
CASSAPGGVIIGYTF
>TRBV3-1|many|TRBJ2-3|.
TGTGCCAGCAGCCAAACAGGGATCCGCACAGATACGCAGTATTTT
CASSQTGIRTDTQYF
>TRBV7-2|.|TRBJ1-2|.
TGTGCCAGCAGCTTAGACGCGGTAGCCCTTCTCCTCTTC
CASSLDAVALLLF
>TRBV6-6|.|TRBJ1-1|.
TGTGCCAGCAGAGCCGGGGGGAACACTGAAGCTTTCTTT
CASRAGGNTEAFF
>TRBV5-8|many|TRBJ2-2|.
TGTGCCAGCAGCTTTGACAGACCGAACACCGGGGAGCTGTTTTTT
CASSFDRPNTGELFF
>TRBV19|many|TRBJ1-4|.
TGTGCCAGTAGTATGGGGATGGTAACTAATGAAAAACTGTTTTTT
CASSMGMVTNEKLFF
>TRBV5-1|many|TRBJ2-3|TRBD2
TGCGCCAGCAGGGGACTAGCGGGGGAGCACACAGATACGCAGTATTTT
CASRGLAGEHTDTQYF
>TRBV3-1|.|TRBJ2-5|.
TGTGCCAGCACCAAAGGGGAGACCCAGTACTTC
CASTKGETQYF
>TRBV20-1|many|TRBJ1-2|.
TGCAGTGCTAGAGGGCCCGCCCAAGGGTACACCTTC
CSARGPAQGYTF
>TRBV5-6|.|TRBJ2-5|TRBD1
TGTGCCAGCAGCTTCTTTGGACAGGGGATGGAGACCCAGTACTTC
CASSFFGQGMETQYF
>TRBV29-1|many|TRBJ2-7|.
TGCAGCGCGGAGGGTACCACCTACGAGCAGTACTTC
CSAEGTTYEQYF